The 29 T cell receptor beta chains listed next were all sequenced from one sample in a study of response to subunit inactivated influenza vaccine. From the RT-PCR reads, TCRdb called clonotypes with MiXCR, one entry per CDR3 protein. The sample shows about 780,000 distinct CDR3 sequences, roughly 18% of them seen only once. The sequences come from PBMCs from blood, collected roughly 5 days after vaccination. The receptors were gathered from a man in his forties or fifties who received an inactivated influenza vaccine.

The chain carries TRBV12-3 or TRBV12-4 and TRBJ2-1, with a weak D call TRBD1 (6 bases). The V gene lost 3 bases and the J gene lost 7 bases, with 16 bases spanning the gap. This CDR3 region has 15 residues. CDR3 sequence reads: CASSFGLGATNEQFF. CDR3 in DNA: TGTGCCAGCAGTTTCGGTTTGGGGGCTACAAATGAGCAGTTCTTC.

This clonotype was seen ten or more times. The J gene is TRBJ2-7, the V gene TRBV5-6; D remains unclear. Germline CDR1 is SGHDT and CDR2 is YYEEEE. The CDR3 has 12 residues. V was shortened by 0 bases and J by 4 bases, with 5 bases between the two germline ends. CDR3 residues: CASSLGWYEQYF. The CDR3 DNA follows: TGTGCCAGCAGCTTGGGTTGGTACGAGCAGTACTTC.

The CDR3 spells CASTERVQRGYSNEQFF. The CDR3 DNA reads TGTGCCAGCACCGAACGAGTTCAGCGGGGGTATTCCAATGAGCAGTTCTTC. The rearrangement links TRBV12-3 or TRBV12-4 to TRBJ2-1, with 8 bases aligning to TRBD2. The CDR3 has 17 residues. The trim removed 7 bases at V and 6 bases at J, leaving 17 bases unmatched.

This clonotype was picked up many times. The V gene is TRBV30, the J gene TRBJ2-1; possibly TRBD2 for D (7 bases). Germline V gives CDR1 GTSNPN, CDR2 SVGIG (reference sequence). The CDR3 consists of 14 residues. V was shortened by 1 base and J by 8 bases, with 15 bases between the two germline ends. Here the CDR3 DNA reads TGTGCCTGGAGTGCGGGGGGCAAATTGGATGAGCAGTTCTTC. It codes for CAWSAGGKLDEQFF.

The V call is TRBV7-2, the J call TRBJ1-2; 8 positions agree with TRBD1. Germline V CDR1 and CDR2: SGHTA, FQGNSA. This CDR3 spans 14 amino acids. V gave up 2 bases and J gave up 4 bases; unmatched junction bases: 3. CDR3 in DNA: TGTGCCAGCAGCTTACTACAGGGGGTCTATGGCTACACCTTC. It translates to CASSLLQGVYGYTF.

This clonotype was recorded many times. The V call is TRBV28, the J call TRBJ2-1; 8 bases align to TRBD2. In germline, CDR1 is MDHEN, CDR2 SYDVKM. With V trimmed by 5 bases and J by 4 bases, 10 bases remained unmatched. The CDR3 length is 16 residues. The chain's CDR3 is CASSPPWGGGYNEQFF. CDR3 DNA: TGTGCCAGCAGTCCACCTTGGGGCGGGGGGTACAATGAGCAGTTCTTC.

The table lists this clonotype with a few counts. CDR3 coding DNA: TGTGCCAGCAGCGCAGATTATAGCAATCAGCCCCAGCATTTT. Translated: CASSADYSNQPQHF. The gene calls are TRBV7-8 and TRBJ1-5; D ambiguous. Germline V gene lookup returns CDR1 SGHVS and CDR2 FQNEAQ. CDR3 length: 14 amino acids. V gave up 5 bases and J gave up 0 bases, with 8 bases separating them.

This clonotype was observed a handful of times. The CDR3 spells CASSQEEGADTEAFF. In DNA, the CDR3 is TGTGCCAGCAGCCAAGAAGAGGGGGCGGACACTGAAGCTTTCTTT. The chain is built from TRBV4-2 and TRBJ1-1, with 7 nucleotides matching TRBD1. CDR1 and CDR2 from the germline V gene are LGHNA and YNFKEQ. After removal of 0 bases from V and 3 bases from J, the junction contained 4 bases not matched to a gene. This CDR3 has 15 residues.

V is TRBV15 and J is TRBJ2-5; D not resolved. This CDR3 contains 15 residues. The germline gives CDR1 LNHNV, CDR2 YYDKDF (reference sequence). Trimming left V 1 base short and J 1 base short, with 10 bases between. CDR3 coding DNA: TGTGCCACCAGCAGAGGGCCGGCCACCCAAGAGACCCAGTACTTC. This translates into CATSRGPATQETQYF.

This clonotype was observed a few times. The V call is TRBV6-2 or TRBV6-3, the J call TRBJ2-6, with a weak D call TRBD1 (5 bases). V lost 5 bases and J 0 bases, leaving 14 bases between the germline ends. CDR3 size: 17 residues. Germline V lookup: CDR1 MNHEY, CDR2 SVGEGT. The CDR3 nucleotides are TGTGCCAGCAGTGGTCCAGGGATCATCTCTGGGGCCAACGTCCTGACTTTC. The encoded protein is CASSGPGIISGANVLTF.

The chain employs TRBV6-6 and TRBJ2-3; either TRBD1 or TRBD2 may supply D (5 bases each). This CDR3 region has 11 residues. The V end lost 10 bases, the J end lost 10 bases, and 15 bases lay between the germline ends. Germline CDR1 and CDR2: MNHNY and SVGAGI (reference sequence). DNA for the CDR3: TGTGCCATCTCCGGGACGAGGGCGCAGTATTTT. Translating gives CAISGTRAQYF.

This clonotype was seen repeatedly, ten times or more. This chain links TRBV6-5 with TRBJ2-7; 11 bases are a match to TRBD1. The CDR3 is 17 residues long. After removal of 2 bases from V and 4 bases from J, the junction contained 10 bases not matched to a gene. The germline gives CDR1 MNHEY, CDR2 SVGAGI. The CDR3 protein is CASSYLPGDRGRYEQYF. The CDR3, as DNA: TGTGCCAGCAGTTACCTCCCCGGGGACAGGGGGAGGTACGAGCAGTACTTC.

This clonotype has more than one count but fewer than ten. The chain has TRBV29-1 and TRBJ2-1, with 8 bases lining up with TRBD2. Per the germline V gene, CDR1 is SQVTM and CDR2 is ANQGSEA. The CDR3 sequence is 15 residues long. V shed 8 bases and J 4 bases; nucleotides not matched to a gene: 13. CDR3 nucleotide sequence: TGCAGCATGACGAAGAGGACTAGCAGTTACAATGAGCAGTTCTTC. Its translation: CSMTKRTSSYNEQFF.

This clonotype appeared a few times. The CDR3 DNA follows: TGCAGTGCCCGACAGGGGCTTCGGGACACCATATATTTT. It is translated as CSARQGLRDTIYF. J is TRBJ1-3 and V is TRBV20-1; 8 bases fit TRBD1. This CDR3 region has 13 residues. The V segment lost 6 bases and the J segment 8 bases; nucleotides outside the gene matches: 9. Germline assignment: CDR1 DFQATT and CDR2 SNEGSKA (reference sequence).

The chain joins TRBV6-5 to TRBJ1-4; tentative D call: TRBD1 (5 bases). The V and J ends lost 0 bases and 7 bases respectively, with 12 bases between them. This CDR3 contains 15 residues. Germline V lookup: CDR1 MNHEY, CDR2 SVGAGI. The CDR3 reads CASSYSAQGGEKLFF. The CDR3 coding sequence is TGTGCCAGCAGTTACTCGGCCCAGGGAGGTGAAAAACTGTTTTTT.

V gene TRBV3-1 combines with J gene TRBJ2-7; D perhaps matches TRBD2 (5 bases). V lost 3 bases and J 0 bases, leaving 6 bases between the germline ends. The CDR3 is 13 residues long. The V gene's germline CDR1 is LGHDT and CDR2 YNNKEL (reference sequence). Here the CDR3 reads CASSHDYSYEQYF. The CDR3 region has the DNA TGTGCCAGCAGCCATGACTACTCCTACGAGCAGTACTTC.

This clonotype was counted many times. An end of the junction differs from the germline gene, which may be a read error. The rearrangement links TRBV29-1 to TRBJ2-7; 12 nucleotides match TRBD2. The CDR3 is 13 residues long. The V gene's germline CDR1 is SQVTM and CDR2 ANQGSEA. CDR3 loop: CSVETASGRALDF. DNA for the CDR3: TGCAGCGTTGAAACGGCTAGCGGGAGGGCCCTGGACTTC.

This clonotype showed up just a few times. The chain joins TRBV6-6 to TRBJ2-1; D gene unclear. This CDR3 spans 13 amino acids. The V end lost 5 bases, the J end lost 4 bases, and 9 bases lay between the germline ends. Looked up from germline, CDR1 is MNHNY and CDR2 is SVGAGI (reference sequence). This chain's CDR3 is CASSPDLYNEQFF. In nucleotides, the CDR3 is TGTGCCAGCAGTCCAGATCTATACAATGAGCAGTTCTTC.

This chain uses TRBV9 with TRBJ2-4; TRBD1 or TRBD2 may be the D gene (5 bases each). This CDR3 is built from 14 residues. Per the germline V gene, CDR1 is SGDLS and CDR2 is YYNGEE. The ends were cut back, 3 bases at V and 7 bases at J, with 14 bases in the middle. CDR3: CASSATGTANIQYF. The CDR3, as DNA: TGTGCCAGCAGCGCTACCGGGACGGCCAACATTCAGTACTTC.

This clonotype was recorded at least ten times. The V and J genes are TRBV28 and TRBJ1-2; 10 nucleotides align to TRBD1. V gave up 4 bases and J gave up 4 bases; unmatched junction bases: 12. Per germline, CDR1 MDHEN and CDR2 SYDVKM. The CDR3 has 17 amino acids. CDR3 amino acids: CASSSEATGGVGYGYTF. CDR3 sequence (DNA): TGTGCCAGCAGTTCGGAGGCGACAGGGGGCGTTGGCTATGGCTACACCTTC.

This clonotype has more than one count but fewer than ten. The rearrangement links TRBV6-1 to TRBJ2-2; D is unclear. The CDR3 contains 13 residues. CDR1 MNHNS and CDR2 SASEGT come from the germline V gene. V lost 3 bases to trimming and J lost 3 bases, with 5 bases between them. DNA for the CDR3: TGTGCCAGCAGTGACACTTACACCGGGGAGCTGTTTTTT. It is translated as CASSDTYTGELFF.

This clonotype appeared a few times. The CDR3 DNA reads TGTGCCAGCAGTGATGGGACAGGGGTTGCTGGGGCCAACGTCCTGACTTTC. Protein: CASSDGTGVAGANVLTF. The J gene is TRBJ2-6, the V gene TRBV6-1; 10 positions agree with TRBD1. The CDR3 consists of 17 residues. Germline V gene data show CDR1 as MNHNS and CDR2 as SASEGT. The V segment lost 3 bases and the J segment 2 bases; nucleotides outside the gene matches: 4.

The chain links TRBV6-2 or TRBV6-3 to TRBJ2-1, with 12 bases lining up with TRBD2. The trim removed 7 bases at V and 7 bases at J, leaving 8 bases unmatched. Germline V gene sequence: CDR1 MNHEY, CDR2 SVGEGT. The length of the CDR3 is 15 residues. CDR3 residues: CASILAGGSTNEQFF. For the CDR3, the DNA is TGTGCCAGCATACTAGCGGGAGGTTCAACGAATGAGCAGTTCTTC.

There are many counts of this clonotype. The rearrangement links TRBV20-1 to TRBJ2-5; 7 bases line up with TRBD2. J lost 6 bases, V lost 3 bases, and 7 bases had no gene match. The CDR3 has 13 amino acids. Germline assignment: CDR1 DFQATT and CDR2 SNEGSKA (reference sequence). The CDR3: CSASVSGRKTQYF. The CDR3 DNA reads as TGCAGTGCTAGTGTTAGCGGGCGCAAGACCCAGTACTTC.

This clonotype was counted between two and nine times. The J gene is TRBJ2-7, the V gene TRBV29-1; TRBD1 matches at 8 bases. V shed 5 bases and J 3 bases; nucleotides not matched to a gene: 3. Per the germline V gene, CDR1 is SQVTM and CDR2 is ANQGSEA. This CDR3 has 12 amino acids. The CDR3 protein is CSVTDRVYEQYF. The CDR3 nucleotides are TGCAGCGTTACGGACAGGGTCTACGAGCAGTACTTC.

This clonotype was counted only a few times. The chain carries TRBV12-3 or TRBV12-4 and TRBJ2-7; TRBD1 matches at 9 bases. The CDR3 is 13 amino acids. Unmatched junction bases numbered 3, after V lost 6 bases and J lost 3 bases. The DNA of the CDR3 is TGTGCCAGCAGGGGGGACAGGGTCTACGAGCAGTACTTC. The encoded protein is CASRGDRVYEQYF.

The gene calls are TRBV3-1 and TRBJ2-1; no reliable D call. The CDR3 loop spans 13 amino acids. Germline CDR1 reads LGHDT; CDR2 reads YNNKEL (reference sequence). V was pared by 1 base and J by 8 bases, with 9 bases between. CDR3: CASSQGVIDEQFF. The CDR3 bases are TGTGCCAGCAGCCAAGGCGTAATCGATGAGCAGTTCTTC.

The rearrangement joins TRBV20-1 to TRBJ2-2; 7 positions agree with TRBD1. There are 14 residues in the CDR3. The junction had 8 bases not matched to a gene; V was cut back by 6 bases and J by 4 bases. CDR1 is DFQATT and CDR2 is SNEGSKA in the germline V gene (reference sequence). CDR3 sequence: CSATAGGGTGELFF. Written as DNA, the CDR3 is TGCAGTGCCACGGCAGGGGGTGGCACCGGGGAGCTGTTTTTT.

The chain has TRBV12-3 or TRBV12-4 and TRBJ2-3, with TRBD2 identical over 7 bases. This CDR3 is built from 16 residues. The V gene end was trimmed by 3 bases and the J gene end by 5 bases; junction bases not matched to a gene: 11. DNA for the CDR3: TGTGCCAGCAGTTTTCGGGTTGGGGGGGGGAAAGATACGCAGTATTTT. Protein sequence: CASSFRVGGGKDTQYF.